The entry below gives a single T cell receptor (beta chain) sequence along with its context. The CDR3 runs 14 residues. J lost 3 bases, V lost 5 bases, and 3 bases had no gene match. CDR1 and CDR2 (germline): SGHTA, FQGNSA. This entry belongs to a study of T cell changes during pregnancy in multiple sclerosis. TCRdb's copy holds only in-frame clones and misses some; the assay was immunoSEQ multiplex PCR. The sample records approximately 34,000 clones, 93% being singletons. The sequencing used CD4+ T cells from peripheral blood mononuclear cells, collected in the second trimester of pregnancy. This sequence was found in a female donor with multiple sclerosis, enrolled in a pregnancy study. The chain is built from TRBV7-2 and TRBJ2-1, with 8 nucleotides matching TRBD2. CDR3 bases: TGTGCCAGCAGCGCCCGGGGGGGCTACAATGAGCAGTTCTTC. This gives the protein CASSARGGYNEQFF.